These T cell receptor beta chains were read from a single sample in a study of regulatory T cells in long-lasting Graves disease. TCRdb called the multiplex PCR reads again in MiXCR, with one record for every CDR3 protein. Counted here are roughly 430,000 distinct CDR3 sequences, 20% to 25% occurring once; the ten biggest clones make up more than 13%. The source was peripheral blood mononuclear cells (PBMCs), collected when the disease was refractory, from a patient treated with antithyroid drugs. The receptors were sampled from a female donor with Graves disease. The CDR3 runs from the conserved cysteine through the conserved F or W. A D gene is named only where the DNA matches it firmly. Clone size is not always given. Where it is, it says once, few, many or a class for expanded clones.

j_call | v_call | d_call | clone_size | cdr3_length | cdr3_aa | cdr3_nt
TRBJ2-2 | TRBV27 | - | many | 15 | CASSLTTPVYGELFF | TGTGCCAGCAGTTTAACCACTCCCGTCTACGGGGAGCTGTTTTTT
TRBJ2-7 | TRBV20-1 | - | few | 13 | CSARAGRLKEQYF | TGCAGTGCTAGGGCTGGACGTTTGAAGGAGCAGTACTTC
TRBJ1-1 | TRBV2 | - | medium-sized | 15 | CASKISSGGYTEAFF | TGTGCCAGCAAGATTAGTTCCGGGGGGTACACTGAAGCTTTCTTT
TRBJ2-7 | TRBV6-1 | - | many | 12 | CASSEVADEQYF | TGTGCCAGCAGTGAAGTGGCAGACGAGCAGTACTTC
TRBJ1-3 | TRBV24-1 | TRBD1 | - | 17 | CATSELLDRVRGNTIYF | TGTGCCACCAGTGAACTCCTGGACAGGGTAAGAGGAAACACCATATATTTT
TRBJ2-2 | TRBV10-3 | TRBD1 | - | 15 | CAIAQPGQQTGELFF | TGTGCCATCGCACAACCGGGACAGCAAACCGGGGAGCTGTTTTTT
TRBJ2-5 | TRBV20-1 | - | many | 15 | CSARERLSQQETQYF | TGCAGTGCTAGAGAGAGGCTATCACAGCAAGAGACCCAGTACTTC
TRBJ2-7 | TRBV19 | - | - | 15 | CASSIGVYNAYEQYF | TGTGCCAGTAGTATCGGCGTGTACAATGCCTACGAGCAGTACTTC
TRBJ1-1 | TRBV28 | - | many | 12 | CASTAQRGEAFF | TGTGCCAGCACCGCCCAACGGGGTGAAGCTTTCTTT
TRBJ2-7 | TRBV27 | - | few | 14 | CASSFKGDGYEQYF | TGTGCCAGCAGTTTTAAAGGGGATGGGTACGAGCAGTACTTC
TRBJ2-2 | TRBV10-3 | - | few | 15 | CAISEGAGDTGELFF | TGTGCCATCAGTGAGGGGGCAGGGGACACCGGGGAGCTGTTTTTT
TRBJ2-7 | TRBV13 | - | many | 16 | CASSPGGSGSGHEQYF | TGTGCCAGCAGCCCAGGGGGCAGCGGGAGTGGCCACGAGCAGTACTTC
TRBJ2-7 | TRBV20-1 | TRBD1 | - | 13 | CSARVGQGYEQYF | TGCAGTGCTAGAGTGGGACAGGGGTACGAGCAGTACTTC
TRBJ1-5 | TRBV19 | TRBD1 | few | 14 | CASRGQGYNQPQHF | TGTGCCAGTAGGGGACAGGGTTACAATCAGCCCCAGCATTTT
TRBJ1-4 | TRBV2 | - | many | 16 | CASSGQTSAMGEKLFF | TGTGCCAGCAGTGGGCAGACTAGCGCAATGGGTGAAAAACTGTTTTTT
TRBJ1-2 | TRBV30 | - | - | 16 | CAWTFLGIDRNYGYTF | TGTGCCTGGACATTCCTAGGGATAGACAGGAACTATGGCTACACCTTC
TRBJ2-5 | TRBV5-1 | - | few | 17 | CASSLRGSGGVQETQYF | TGCGCCAGCAGCTTGCGGGGGAGCGGAGGGGTCCAAGAGACCCAGTACTTC
TRBJ2-2 | TRBV5-1 | - | many | 13 | CASSFERNGELFF | TGCGCCAGCAGCTTTGAAAGGAATGGGGAGCTGTTTTTT
TRBJ2-7 | TRBV20-1 | - | - | 14 | CSAGEQGVSYEQYF | TGCAGTGCTGGGGAGCAGGGAGTCTCCTACGAGCAGTACTTC
TRBJ2-4 | TRBV2 | - | many | 12 | CASLSLRNIQYF | TGTGCCAGCCTGAGCCTCCGAAACATTCAGTACTTC
TRBJ2-1 | TRBV7-2 | - | once | 14 | CASSTGGESNEQFF | TGTGCCAGCAGCACGGGGGGCGAAAGCAATGAGCAGTTCTTC
TRBJ1-3 | TRBV2 | - | many | 15 | CASRSHTLSGNTIYF | TGTGCCAGCAGATCCCACACACTCTCTGGAAACACCATATATTTT
TRBJ1-2 | TRBV7-9 | TRBD1 | many | 14 | CASSSHDRVGGYTF | TGTGCCAGCAGCTCTCACGACAGGGTCGGCGGCTACACCTTC
TRBJ2-7 | TRBV5-8 | - | - | 14 | CASSLIGVSGEQYF | TGTGCCAGCAGCTTGATCGGGGTGAGCGGCGAGCAGTACTTC
TRBJ2-2 | TRBV20-1 | TRBD2 | many | 12 | CSARLAGGELFF | TGCAGTGCTAGACTAGCGGGAGGGGAGCTGTTTTTT
TRBJ2-6 | TRBV5-1 | - | few | 15 | CASSFQGTGANVLTF | TGCGCCAGCAGCTTCCAGGGCACTGGGGCCAACGTCCTGACTTTC
TRBJ2-6 | TRBV2 | - | many | 16 | CASSDPGSSGANVLTF | TGTGCCAGCAGTGACCCGGGCTCCTCTGGGGCCAACGTCCTGACTTTC
TRBJ2-7 | TRBV6-4 | TRBD2 | few | 18 | CASRGTSGLGRANGEQYF | TGTGCCAGCAGGGGGACTAGCGGGCTCGGAAGGGCCAACGGCGAGCAGTACTTC
TRBJ1-1 | TRBV6-1 | TRBD1 | many | 17 | CASRDSGTGGLRTEAFF | TGTGCCAGCAGGGACTCAGGGACAGGGGGCCTGCGGACTGAAGCTTTCTTT
TRBJ2-5 | TRBV7-9 | TRBD1 | - | 16 | CASSTLGQGMVETQYF | TGTGCCAGCAGCACCTTGGGACAGGGGATGGTGGAGACCCAGTACTTC
TRBJ2-7 | TRBV5-1 | - | many | 14 | CASSSQADTYEQYF | TGCGCCAGCAGCTCCCAAGCGGATACCTACGAGCAGTACTTC
TRBJ2-1 | TRBV24-1 | TRBD2 | once | 16 | CATSHPLAGVYNEQFF | TGTGCCACCAGCCACCCCCTAGCGGGGGTTTACAATGAGCAGTTCTTC
TRBJ1-5 | TRBV3-1 | - | few | 14 | CASSLGRINQPQHF | TGTGCCAGCAGCCTCGGTCGAATCAATCAGCCCCAGCATTTT
TRBJ2-7 | TRBV9 | TRBD2 | - | 16 | CASSLSTSGRYHEQYF | TGTGCCAGCAGCCTGAGCACTAGCGGGAGGTACCACGAGCAGTACTTC
TRBJ1-4 | TRBV15 | - | few | 14 | CATSRGVGYEKLFF | TGTGCCACCAGCAGAGGGGTGGGATACGAAAAACTGTTTTTT
TRBJ2-1 | TRBV5-1 | TRBD2 | - | 14 | CASSGAGGTNEQFF | TGCGCCAGCAGCGGAGCGGGAGGCACCAATGAGCAGTTCTTC
TRBJ2-2 | TRBV7-3 | TRBD2 | few | 16 | CASSLTGTRRTGELFF | TGTGCCAGCAGCTTGACCGGGACTAGACGTACCGGGGAGCTGTTTTTT
TRBJ2-3 | TRBV3-1 | - | - | 15 | CASSRRGLSTDTQYF | TGTGCCAGCAGCCGACGGGGGCTGAGCACAGATACGCAGTATTTT
TRBJ2-2 | TRBV7-8 | TRBD1 | - | 17 | CASSYDRGAAGTGELVF | TGTGCCAGCAGCTACGACAGGGGAGCTGCGGGGACCGGGGAGCTGGTTTTT
TRBJ2-2 | TRBV5-6 | TRBD1 | - | 15 | CASSFSGGYTGELFF | TGTGCCAGCAGCTTTTCAGGGGGCTACACCGGGGAGCTGTTTTTT
TRBJ2-7 | TRBV28 | TRBD1 | many | 15 | CASSLVSGGPYEQYF | TGTGCCAGCAGTTTGGTGTCAGGGGGCCCCTACGAGCAGTACTTC
TRBJ2-7 | TRBV10-3 | - | many | 13 | CAISDKVALEQYF | TGTGCCATCAGTGATAAGGTAGCCCTCGAGCAGTACTTC
TRBJ2-5 | TRBV9 | - | - | 16 | CASSVSNRVEVETQYF | TGTGCCAGCAGCGTATCCAACCGCGTGGAGGTGGAGACCCAGTACTTC
TRBJ1-4 | TRBV6-1 | - | many | 13 | CASSLGKDEKLFF | TGTGCCAGCAGCCTCGGAAAGGATGAAAAACTGTTTTTT
TRBJ1-4 | TRBV5-5 | - | - | 15 | CASSPVGQPDEKLFF | TGTGCCAGCAGCCCGGTGGGACAACCGGATGAAAAACTGTTTTTT
TRBJ2-5 | TRBV11-2 | TRBD2 | many | 14 | CASSLGGGEETQYF | TGTGCCAGCAGCCTGGGCGGGGGAGAAGAGACCCAGTACTTC
TRBJ2-2 | TRBV2 | - | many | 16 | CASSDRAGLNTGELFF | TGTGCCAGCAGTGATCGAGCGGGCCTGAACACCGGGGAGCTGTTTTTT
TRBJ2-7 | TRBV4-1 | TRBD2 | - | 16 | CASSQDGSGRTYEQYF | TGCGCCAGCAGCCAAGACGGAAGCGGGAGGACTTACGAGCAGTACTTC